One sample yielded the 10 T cell receptor beta chains listed below, sequenced in a study of cytomegalovirus exposure and HLA in healthy donors. The study ran its PCR with 60 Vbeta and 13 Jbeta primers. Sequencing used immunoSEQ multiplex PCR; TCRdb keeps in-frame clones, though not all of them. Among 100,000 to 150,000 clones, over 70% were seen once, and the ten largest hold less than 2.5%. Sequencing was done on a sample of PBMCs. These receptors were taken from a woman aged 35 to 49 in good health and CMV-seropositive.

This chain joins TRBV5-6 and TRBJ1-1, with D possibly being TRBD1 (5 bases). CDR1 is SGHDT, CDR2 YYEEEE, per germline. The germline V and J ends were trimmed by 1 base and 8 bases, with 9 bases remaining between them. This CDR3 contains 12 residues. The CDR3 DNA is TGTGCCAGCAGCTTGCAGGGTTTGGAAGCTTTCTTT. Amino acid sequence: CASSLQGLEAFF.

The chain is built from TRBV28 and TRBJ1-6; 8 bases align to TRBD1. CDR1 and CDR2 (germline): MDHEN, SYDVKM. The CDR3 extends over 19 amino acids. Losses at the gene ends were 6 bases for V and 0 bases for J; bases not matched to a gene: 13. The CDR3 here is CASRWSQGATGSYNSPLHF. CDR3 nucleotides: TGTGCCAGCAGGTGGAGTCAGGGGGCAACGGGCTCCTATAATTCACCCCTCCACTTT.

This chain uses TRBV19 with TRBJ2-6; 7 bases map to TRBD1. The CDR3 has 18 residues. Germline V CDR1 and CDR2: LNHDA, SQIVND (reference sequence). The J segment lost 0 bases and the V segment lost 4 bases, leaving 9 bases of the junction unmatched. CDR3 amino acids: CASSTYRGLGSGANVLTF. DNA of the CDR3: TGTGCCAGTAGTACATACAGGGGATTGGGCTCTGGGGCCAACGTCCTGACTTTC.

The V and J genes are TRBV19 and TRBJ1-2; 10 bases align to TRBD1. Germline loops: CDR1 LNHDA, CDR2 SQIVND (reference sequence). The CDR3 loop spans 15 amino acids. V gave up 2 bases and J gave up 7 bases; unmatched junction bases: 7. Here the CDR3 DNA reads TGTGCCAGTAGTATAAACGACAGGGGGCCGTCTGGCTACACCTTC. It translates to CASSINDRGPSGYTF. The full variable domain, its missing parts supplied by reference TRBV19 and TRBJ1-2, is DGGITQSPKYLFRKEGQNVTLSCEQNLNHDAMYWYRQDPGQGLRLIYYSQIVNDFQKGDIAEGYSVSREKKESFPLTVTSAQKNPTAFYLCASSINDRGPSGYTFGSGTRLTVV.

The chain joins TRBV5-1 to TRBJ1-3, with D possibly matching TRBD1 (6 bases). The CDR3 runs to 15 residues. V was cut by 2 bases and J by 1 base, with 10 bases left in between. Germline V gene lookup returns CDR1 SGHRS and CDR2 YFSETQ. This CDR3 reads CASSFETGSGNTIYF. Here the CDR3 DNA reads TGCGCCAGCAGCTTTGAGACAGGTTCTGGAAACACCATATATTTT.

This clone was recorded only once. The rearrangement links TRBV11-2 to TRBJ2-2; TRBD2 aligns across 9 bases. Germline assignment: CDR1 SGHAT and CDR2 FQNNGV. V lost 2 bases and J lost 7; bases outside the gene matches: 11. This CDR3 has 17 residues. The CDR3, as DNA: TGTGCCAGCAGCTTAAGGGGGCGGGAGGGCCGGGACGGGGAGCTGTTTTTT. Its protein product is CASSLRGREGRDGELFF.

This clone was counted only a few times. CDR3 amino acids: CASSLADWAGGPQQQYF. The CDR3 coding sequence is TGTGCCAGCAGCCTGGCCGATTGGGCGGGGGGGCCCCAGCAGCAGTACTTC. J is TRBJ2-7 and V is TRBV7-2; 9 positions agree with TRBD2. The CDR3 extends over 17 amino acids. The J segment lost 8 bases and the V segment lost 5 bases, leaving 19 bases of the junction unmatched. Germline values: CDR1 SGHTA, CDR2 FQGNSA.

This chain joins TRBV7-2 and TRBJ1-1; D is unclear. Germline CDR1 reads SGHTA; CDR2 reads FQGNSA. The V end was cut by 4 bases, the J end by 1 base, with 10 bases between. The length of the CDR3 is 14 residues. In DNA form, the CDR3 reads TGTGCCAGCAGCTCCGCCTCTAGGAACACTGAAGCTTTCTTT. Encoded protein: CASSSASRNTEAFF.

The V gene is TRBV28, the J gene TRBJ1-2; D gene unclear. Germline CDR1 MDHEN, CDR2 SYDVKM. The CDR3 totals 13 residues. The V gene lost 2 bases and the J gene lost 4 bases, with 8 bases spanning the gap. CDR3 coding DNA: TGTGCCAGCAGTTTACCAGTCGCCTATGGCTACACCTTC. Protein sequence: CASSLPVAYGYTF.

This clone was observed a few times. The rearrangement joins TRBV11-3 to TRBJ2-5; maybe TRBD2 (7 bases). The length of the CDR3 is 16 residues. Germline assignment: CDR1 SGHNT and CDR2 YENEEA. The germline V and J ends were trimmed by 5 bases and 5 bases, with 21 bases remaining between them. CDR3 nucleotide sequence: TGTGCCAGCAGCAAGGGGGGGGGCCGTGGGGACGAGACCCAGTACTTC. Translation: CASSKGGGRGDETQYF. Full variable domain (remainder filled in from reference TRBV11-3 and TRBJ2-5): EAGVVQSPRYKIIEKKQPVAFWCNPISGHNTLYWYLQNLGQGPELLIRYENEEAVDDSQLPKDRFSAERLKGVDSTLKIQPAELGDSAVYLCASSKGGGRGDETQYFGPGTRLLVL.